Presented here are 8 T cell receptor beta chains from one specimen sequenced in a study of CD8 T cells in ankylosing spondylitis. MiXCR was run by TCRdb on the 5' RACE reads, yielding one entry per CDR3 protein. The repertoire holds approximately 260,000 distinct CDR3 sequences, with approximately 9% as singletons. The source material was blood, either unsorted or a sorted T cell fraction (not recorded which). The receptors originated from a male donor with ankylosing spondylitis or in good health (not recorded which).

This clonotype was counted only a few times. The genes are TRBV5-1 and TRBJ2-5, with a possible D match to TRBD2 (5 bases). Between the trimmed V and J ends, which lost 6 bases and 4 bases, there was a span of 16 bases. Germline V gene lookup returns CDR1 SGHRS and CDR2 YFSETQ. The CDR3 runs to 14 residues. The CDR3 bases are TGCGCCAGCACCCAGGTTGCAGAGGGAGAGACCCAGTACTTC. This sequence encodes CASTQVAEGETQYF.

This clonotype was recorded at least ten times. The chain carries TRBV7-2 and TRBJ2-7; D is unresolved. The length of the CDR3 is 12 residues. Germline V gives CDR1 SGHTA, CDR2 FQGNSA. Deletions cut 5 bases from V and 3 bases from J, with 8 bases between. The CDR3 is CASSIDNYEQYF. The CDR3 DNA sequence: TGTGCCAGCAGCATCGACAACTACGAGCAGTACTTC.

V is TRBV4-2 and J is TRBJ2-7; no definite D call. The CDR3 sequence is 13 residues long. In germline, CDR1 is LGHNA, CDR2 YNFKEQ. V dropped 1 base and J dropped 3 bases, with 7 bases sitting between them. DNA of the CDR3: TGTGCCAGCAGCCAAGTGGGTGGCTACGAGCAGTACTTC. It codes for CASSQVGGYEQYF.

This clonotype came up a few times. CDR3 in DNA: TGTGCCAGCAGTTACGAAGGTAATGAGCAGTTCTTC. Translating gives CASSYEGNEQFF. The rearrangement links TRBV6-5 to TRBJ2-1; no definite D call. This CDR3 spans 12 amino acids. Trimming stripped 2 bases from V and 7 bases from J, with 6 bases between. The germline gives CDR1 MNHEY, CDR2 SVGAGI.

This chain connects TRBV5-1 to TRBJ1-1; tentatively, D is TRBD1 (5 bases). The CDR3 runs 15 residues. Trimming took 4 bases from V and 2 from J, leaving 15 bases between them. Germline CDR1 and CDR2: SGHRS and YFSETQ. The CDR3 region has the DNA TGCGCCAGCAGCCCTCTGGGGCAGGGAAACACTGAAGCTTTCTTT. Amino acids: CASSPLGQGNTEAFF.

The table lists this clonotype with many counts. The rearrangement uses TRBV20-1 and TRBJ2-2, with D hard to call. The V end lost 3 bases, the J end lost 4 bases, and 15 bases lay between the germline ends. The CDR3 loop spans 15 amino acids. Germline CDR1 reads DFQATT; CDR2 reads SNEGSKA (reference sequence). The CDR3 nucleotides are TGCAGTGCTAGCCGCGGCCTAGAGAGCACCGGGGAGCTGTTTTTT. Translating it yields CSASRGLESTGELFF.

This clonotype was seen many times. The rearrangement joins TRBV29-1 to TRBJ2-1; D gene uncertain. CDR1 and CDR2 (germline): SQVTM, ANQGSEA. The CDR3 is 11 amino acids. The V gene lost 5 bases and the J gene lost 4 bases, with 6 bases spanning the gap. CDR3 nucleotides: TGCAGCGTTAGCCAGTACAATGAGCAGTTCTTC. Its translation is CSVSQYNEQFF.

At least ten counts were recorded for this clonotype. The rearrangement links TRBV29-1 to TRBJ2-1, with TRBD1 as a possible D gene (5 bases). Trimming removed 7 bases from V and 5 bases from J, with 15 bases in between. CDR1 and CDR2 from the germline V gene are SQVTM and ANQGSEA. The CDR3 is 13 amino acids. CDR3 protein: CSGSLDRDNEQFF. CDR3 nucleotide sequence: TGCAGCGGATCGTTAGACAGAGACAATGAGCAGTTCTTC.